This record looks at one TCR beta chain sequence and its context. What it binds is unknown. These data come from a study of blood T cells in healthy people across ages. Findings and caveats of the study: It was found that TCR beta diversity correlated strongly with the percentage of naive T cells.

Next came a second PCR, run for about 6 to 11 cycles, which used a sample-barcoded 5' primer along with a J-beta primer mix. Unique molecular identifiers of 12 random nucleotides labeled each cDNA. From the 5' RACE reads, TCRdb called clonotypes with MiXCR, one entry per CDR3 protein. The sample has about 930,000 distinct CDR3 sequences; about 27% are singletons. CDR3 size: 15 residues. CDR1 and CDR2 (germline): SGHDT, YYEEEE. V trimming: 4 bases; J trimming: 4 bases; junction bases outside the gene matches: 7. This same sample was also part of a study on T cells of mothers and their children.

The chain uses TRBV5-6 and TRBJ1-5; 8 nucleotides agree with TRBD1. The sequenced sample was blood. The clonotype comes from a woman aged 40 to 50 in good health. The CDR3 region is CASSKTGERNQPQHF. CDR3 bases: TGTGCCAGCAGCAAGACAGGGGAGAGGAATCAGCCCCAGCATTTT. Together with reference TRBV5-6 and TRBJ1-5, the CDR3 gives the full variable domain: DAGVTQSPTHLIKTRGQQVTLRCSPKSGHDTVSWYQQALGQGPQFIFQYYEEEERQRGNFPDRFSGHQFPNYSSELNVNALLLGDSALYLCASSKTGERNQPQHFGDGTRLSIL.